The source of this T cell receptor beta chain is a study of T cells in Graves' hyperthyroidism and ophthalmopathy. Study-wide points: Most clonotypes expanded in thyroid above 0.001 were likewise present in blood. In simple terms, a model built on 13 V-J features told ophthalmopathy apart from stable hyperthyroidism.

The study left out patients who had uncontrolled infection, other autoimmune disease, pregnancy or lactation. In making diagnoses, clinical symptoms, serum thyroxine and TRAb, thyroid ultrasound and orbital computed tomography were all used. Amplification of TCR beta CDR3 regions was performed using RNA transcripts as template. HTBI primers were used for first-round RT-PCR of the TCR CDR3. TCRdb reanalysed the multiplex PCR reads using MiXCR and keeps one entry per CDR3 protein. The profile shows approximately 400,000 distinct CDR3 sequences, approximately 13% of them singletons. In the case of this clonotype: Its antigen is currently unknown.

The V gene's germline CDR1 is LNHDA and CDR2 SQIVND (reference sequence). CDR3 size: 15 residues. V was cut by 6 bases and J by 4 bases, with 18 bases left in between. This rearrangement joins TRBV19 to TRBJ1-2, with unresolved D. The sequenced sample was blood. The origin of this receptor is an older woman with Graves' hyperthyroidism. CDR3 in DNA: TGTGCCAGTAGACGGAAATTGGGCGGAGCCTATGGCTACACCTTC. It is translated as CASRRKLGGAYGYTF.